A selection of T cell receptor beta chains follows, all from one sample in a study of cytomegalovirus exposure and HLA in healthy donors. Assay: immunoSEQ multiplex PCR; the TCRdb copy retains only in-frame clones and omits some. The sample gives 89,000 or so clones, 84% of which show up once; 5.5% to 6.5% is in the top ten. Sequenced sample: PBMCs. These receptor sequences come from a woman between 18 and 29 years old in good health and CMV-seropositive. Each CDR3 is given with its conserved first and last residue. Fields, in order: V gene, clone size, J gene, D gene, CDR3 protein, CDR3 DNA. The D gene is left open where the match is weak. Some rows mark clone size as missing; the rest say once, few, many or name a class of expanded clone.

V gene: TRBV29-1; clone size: NA; J gene: TRBJ2-5; D gene: NA; CDR3 protein: CSVLGWTQYF; CDR3 DNA: TGCAGCGTCCTCGGGTGGACCCAGTACTTC
V gene: TRBV27; clone size: NA; J gene: TRBJ2-7; D gene: TRBD2; CDR3 protein: CASSLAGGGNEQYF; CDR3 DNA: TGTGCCAGCAGTTTAGCGGGGGGAGGGAACGAGCAGTACTTC
V gene: TRBV23-1; clone size: NA; J gene: TRBJ1-5; D gene: TRBD1; CDR3 protein: CASKTKQGESNQPQHF; CDR3 DNA: TGCGCCAGCAAAACCAAGCAGGGGGAAAGCAATCAGCCCCAGCATTTT
V gene: TRBV15; clone size: NA; J gene: TRBJ2-1; D gene: NA; CDR3 protein: CATSRDSGSSYNEQFF; CDR3 DNA: TGTGCCACCAGCAGAGATAGCGGAAGCTCCTACAATGAGCAGTTCTTC
V gene: TRBV6-6; clone size: NA; J gene: TRBJ2-5; D gene: NA; CDR3 protein: CASRDQGSETQYF; CDR3 DNA: TGTGCCAGCAGAGATCAGGGGTCTGAGACCCAGTACTTC
V gene: TRBV7-9; clone size: few; J gene: TRBJ1-1; D gene: NA; CDR3 protein: CASGSMNTEAFF; CDR3 DNA: TGTGCCAGCGGTAGCATGAACACTGAAGCTTTCTTT
V gene: TRBV30; clone size: NA; J gene: TRBJ2-1; D gene: TRBD2; CDR3 protein: CAWSSGLAGVNEQFF; CDR3 DNA: TGTGCCTGGAGTTCGGGACTAGCGGGAGTTAATGAGCAGTTCTTC
V gene: TRBV7-9; clone size: NA; J gene: TRBJ2-5; D gene: TRBD1; CDR3 protein: CASSSRTGTNRETQYF; CDR3 DNA: TGTGCCAGCAGCTCCCGGACAGGTACTAACCGAGAGACCCAGTACTTC
V gene: TRBV29-1; clone size: NA; J gene: TRBJ2-7; D gene: TRBD1; CDR3 protein: CSPGDSCSYEQYF; CDR3 DNA: TGCAGCCCAGGGGACAGTTGCTCCTACGAGCAGTACTTC
V gene: TRBV7-2; clone size: NA; J gene: TRBJ1-1; D gene: NA; CDR3 protein: CASSLWGPTEAFF; CDR3 DNA: TGTGCCAGCAGCTTATGGGGGCCCACTGAAGCTTTCTTT
V gene: TRBV28; clone size: NA; J gene: TRBJ2-7; D gene: TRBD1; CDR3 protein: CASSLQGPYEQYF; CDR3 DNA: TGTGCCAGCAGCCTACAGGGGCCCTACGAGCAGTACTTC
V gene: TRBV29-1; clone size: NA; J gene: TRBJ2-7; D gene: TRBD2; CDR3 protein: CSAWAPSGTRFGYEQYF; CDR3 DNA: TGCAGCGCTTGGGCTCCCTCCGGGACTAGGTTCGGGTACGAGCAGTACTTC
V gene: TRBV6-1; clone size: NA; J gene: TRBJ1-4; D gene: TRBD1; CDR3 protein: CASSARGTAATNEKLFF; CDR3 DNA: TGTGCCAGCAGTGCCCGGGGGACAGCTGCAACTAATGAAAAACTGTTTTTT
V gene: TRBV2; clone size: few; J gene: TRBJ1-5; D gene: NA; CDR3 protein: CASSEALSNQPQHF; CDR3 DNA: TGTGCCAGCAGTGAAGCCTTATCCAATCAGCCCCAGCATTTT
V gene: TRBV19; clone size: NA; J gene: TRBJ1-2; D gene: TRBD1; CDR3 protein: CASWTGGNYGYTF; CDR3 DNA: TGTGCCAGTTGGACAGGGGGAAACTATGGCTACACCTTC
V gene: TRBV5-1; clone size: NA; J gene: TRBJ2-1; D gene: TRBD2; CDR3 protein: CASSLSSGGYNEQFF; CDR3 DNA: TGCGCCAGCAGCTTGTCTAGCGGGGGATACAATGAGCAGTTCTTC
V gene: TRBV7-9; clone size: once; J gene: TRBJ2-5; D gene: NA; CDR3 protein: CASSSQEGPGDPQYF; CDR3 DNA: TGTGCCAGCAGCTCACAGGAGGGACCCGGAGATCCCCAGTACTTC
V gene: TRBV14; clone size: NA; J gene: TRBJ1-2; D gene: TRBD1; CDR3 protein: CASSHDRGRIYGYTF; CDR3 DNA: TGTGCCAGCAGCCACGACAGGGGGCGGATTTATGGCTACACCTTC